Listed here are 3 T cell receptor beta chains from one sample, sequenced in a study of Ad26.COV2.S vaccination and SARS-CoV-2 variants. Treatment: around 19 received Ad26.COV2.S at low or high dose, single or two shots; several received placebo; per-sample allocation not given. All samples were drawn on day 63, counting from the first vaccine or placebo injection. The data were produced by immunoSEQ multiplex PCR, yet TCRdb's version contains in-frame clones alone and is incomplete. The sample contains a few hundred thousand clones, more than 70% of which appear only once. Material: peripheral blood, obtained in a trial of Ad26.COV2.S vaccine versus placebo. All receptors come from a person aged 18-60 years who received the Ad26.COV2.S COVID-19 vaccine or a placebo.

The chain recombines TRBV19 with TRBJ1-3, with D unclear. Germline V gene data show CDR1 as LNHDA and CDR2 as SQIVND (reference sequence). The CDR3 contains 13 residues. V shed 7 bases and J shed 3 bases, with 10 bases lying between them. CDR3 nucleotides: TGTGCCAGTAAGGCCCGGCTTGGAAACACCATATATTTT. It encodes CASKARLGNTIYF.

This clone was detected a few times. This chain uses TRBV15 with TRBJ1-1, with TRBD1 matching 9 bases. The CDR3 spans 15 residues. Germline V CDR1 and CDR2: LNHNV, YYDKDF (reference sequence). Trimming at V came to 5 bases and at J to 4 bases, leaving 8 bases not matched to a gene. The CDR3 nucleotides read TGTGCCACCAGCGTAAATCAACAGGGGGCCACTGAAGCTTTCTTT. Translated: CATSVNQQGATEAFF.

V usage is TRBV5-1 and J usage is TRBJ2-7, with D possibly being TRBD1 or TRBD2 (5 bases each). V lost 4 bases and J 1 base, leaving 27 bases between the germline ends. Germline assignment: CDR1 SGHRS and CDR2 YFSETQ. The CDR3 length is 19 residues. Written as DNA, the CDR3 is TGCGCCAGCAGCATTGGTTGGACTGACTTACAGGTCTTTTCCTACGAGCAGTACTTC. The encoded protein is CASSIGWTDLQVFSYEQYF. Variable domain in full (rest from reference TRBV5-1 and TRBJ2-7): KAGVTQTPRYLIKTRGQQVTLSCSPISGHRSVSWYQQTPGQGLQFLFEYFSETQRNKGNFPGRFSGRQFSNSRSEMNVSTLELGDSALYLCASSIGWTDLQVFSYEQYFGPGTRLTVT.